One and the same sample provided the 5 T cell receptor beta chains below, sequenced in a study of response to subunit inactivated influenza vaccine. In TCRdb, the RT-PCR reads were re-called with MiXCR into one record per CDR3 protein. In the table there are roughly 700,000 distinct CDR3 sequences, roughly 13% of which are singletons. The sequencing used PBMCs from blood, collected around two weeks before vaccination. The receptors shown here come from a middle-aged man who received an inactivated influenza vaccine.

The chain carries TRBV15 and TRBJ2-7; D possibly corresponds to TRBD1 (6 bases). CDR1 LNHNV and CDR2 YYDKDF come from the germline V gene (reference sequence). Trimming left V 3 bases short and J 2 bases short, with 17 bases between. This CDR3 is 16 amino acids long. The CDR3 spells CATSSERPGQTYEQYF. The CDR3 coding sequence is TGTGCCACCAGCAGTGAACGGCCCGGACAGACCTACGAGCAGTACTTC. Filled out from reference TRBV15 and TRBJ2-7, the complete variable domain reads DAMVIQNPRYQVTQFGKPVTLSCSQTLNHNVMYWYQQKSSQAPKLLFHYYDKDFNNEADTPDNFQSRRPNTSFCFLDIRSPGLGDTAMYLCATSSERPGQTYEQYFGPGTRLTVT.

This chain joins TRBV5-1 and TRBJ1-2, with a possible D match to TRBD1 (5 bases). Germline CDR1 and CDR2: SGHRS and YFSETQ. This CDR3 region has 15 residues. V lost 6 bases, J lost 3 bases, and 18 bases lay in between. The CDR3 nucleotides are TGCGCCAGCACCCTCTGGTCAGGGCTGGACTATGGCTACACCTTC. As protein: CASTLWSGLDYGYTF.

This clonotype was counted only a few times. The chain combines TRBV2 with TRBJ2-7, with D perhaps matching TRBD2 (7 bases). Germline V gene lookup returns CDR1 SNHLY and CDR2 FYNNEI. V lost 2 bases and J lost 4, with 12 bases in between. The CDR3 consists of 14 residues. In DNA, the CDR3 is TGTGCCAGCAGTGAACCAGGGGAGGGATACGAGCAGTACTTC. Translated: CASSEPGEGYEQYF. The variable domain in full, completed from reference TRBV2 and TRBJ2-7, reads EPEVTQTPSHQVTQMGQEVILRCVPISNHLYFYWYRQILGQKVEFLVSFYNNEISEKSEIFDDQFSVERPDGSNFTLKIRSTKLEDSAMYFCASSEPGEGYEQYFGPGTRLTVT.

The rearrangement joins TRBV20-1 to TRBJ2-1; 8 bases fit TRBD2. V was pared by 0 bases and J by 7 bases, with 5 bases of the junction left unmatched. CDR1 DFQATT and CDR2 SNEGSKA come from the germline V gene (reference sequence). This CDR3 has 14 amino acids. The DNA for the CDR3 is TGCAGTGCTAGAGAAATCGCGGGAGGAAATGAGCAGTTCTTC. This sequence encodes CSAREIAGGNEQFF.

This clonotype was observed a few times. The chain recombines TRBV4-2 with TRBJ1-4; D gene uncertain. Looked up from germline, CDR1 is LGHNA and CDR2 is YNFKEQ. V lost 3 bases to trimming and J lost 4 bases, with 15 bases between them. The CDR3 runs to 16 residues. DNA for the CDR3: TGTGCCAGCAGCCAGTCCACTACACGGAATAATGAAAAACTGTTTTTT. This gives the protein CASSQSTTRNNEKLFF.